The sequence of this T cell receptor (beta chain) was determined in a study of Graves' ophthalmopathy and Graves' hyperthyroidism. Points from the study as a whole: In blood, most expanded thyroid clonotypes above 0.001 frequency were also detected.

Amplification of the TCR beta CDR3 regions used RNA transcripts (as template). Following a first-round RT-PCR that used HTBI primers, a second-round multiplex PCR was carried out. One entry per CDR3 protein results from TCRdb running MiXCR on the multiplex PCR reads. The repertoire includes roughly 350,000 distinct CDR3 sequences, roughly a sixth of them detected once, and approximately 2.4% sits in the top ten. Germline assignment: CDR1 MNHNS and CDR2 SASEGT. V lost 3 bases, J lost 4 bases, and 6 bases stayed unmatched. The CDR3 runs 15 residues. This clonotype has a handful of counts. What it binds is not known. Each hyperthyroidism patient was newly diagnosed, with under 2 months' duration, and aged 18 to 65. PBMCs were obtained from roughly 9 ml of fresh peripheral blood.

This receptor was identified in an adult woman with stable Graves' hyperthyroidism. The rearrangement links TRBV6-1 to TRBJ2-1; 7 bases map to TRBD1. Specimen: peripheral blood. This chain's CDR3 is CASSEDRNSYNEQFF. Here the CDR3 DNA reads TGTGCCAGCAGTGAGGACAGGAACTCTTACAATGAGCAGTTCTTC.